The rows below give T cell receptor beta chains drawn from one sample of a study of T cells after yellow fever vaccination. MiXCR, applied by TCRdb to the 5' RACE reads, yields one record per CDR3 protein. Counted here are approximately 300,000 distinct CDR3 sequences, roughly 9.4% occurring once; the ten biggest clones make up about a sixth. The material sequenced was PBMCs, taken on the day of the first yellow fever vaccination. The source is a man aged 18 to 29 who received the YFV17D yellow fever vaccine. Each CDR3 is given without its conserved first and last residue.

j_gene: TRBJ2-3; v_gene: TRBV20-1; CDR3aa: SAGGRTDTQY
j_gene: TRBJ2-3; v_gene: TRBV7-6; CDR3aa: ASSSGLAAYGDTQY
j_gene: TRBJ1-1; v_gene: TRBV5-1; CDR3aa: ASSYPGRMNTEAF
j_gene: TRBJ1-1; v_gene: TRBV11-1; CDR3aa: ASSFGTANTEAF
j_gene: TRBJ2-2; v_gene: TRBV5-6; CDR3aa: ASSLAWAGGLEDTGELF
j_gene: TRBJ2-5; v_gene: TRBV14; CDR3aa: ASSQDFGLAGAYQETQY
j_gene: TRBJ2-3; v_gene: TRBV4-3; CDR3aa: ASSQGKAGGADTQY
j_gene: TRBJ2-3; v_gene: TRBV20-1; CDR3aa: SADPLQGANYADTQY
j_gene: TRBJ2-1; v_gene: TRBV5-1; CDR3aa: ASSLGGGPNEQF
j_gene: TRBJ1-2; v_gene: TRBV12-3/TRBV12-4; CDR3aa: ASIGWDRANYGYT
j_gene: TRBJ2-2; v_gene: TRBV4-3; CDR3aa: ASSQPLTGGELF
j_gene: TRBJ1-5; v_gene: TRBV7-9; CDR3aa: ASSLAAGNSNQPQH
j_gene: TRBJ2-3; v_gene: TRBV10-2; CDR3aa: ASSEIGATDTQY
j_gene: TRBJ2-5; v_gene: TRBV19; CDR3aa: ASSMDRSRETQY
j_gene: TRBJ2-3; v_gene: TRBV5-1; CDR3aa: ASSSRAGTDTQY
j_gene: TRBJ2-7; v_gene: TRBV20-1; CDR3aa: SARGGSTYEQY
j_gene: TRBJ2-7; v_gene: TRBV6-1; CDR3aa: ASTRLAGVEQY
j_gene: TRBJ1-1; v_gene: TRBV3-1; CDR3aa: ASSSPGQGSTEAF
j_gene: TRBJ2-1; v_gene: TRBV24-1; CDR3aa: ATSDGKIQGNEQF
j_gene: TRBJ2-3; v_gene: TRBV29-1; CDR3aa: SVDYGGTDTQY
j_gene: TRBJ2-1; v_gene: TRBV6-1; CDR3aa: ASTWTGWNEQF
j_gene: TRBJ1-5; v_gene: TRBV5-6; CDR3aa: ASSYYSGTGHNQPQH